A single sample gave rise to the 18 T cell receptor beta chains below, sequenced in a study of T cells in Graves' hyperthyroidism and ophthalmopathy. The investigators amplified TCR beta CDR3 regions from RNA transcripts. The HTBI primer set served for first-round RT-PCR of the TCR CDR3. TCRdb reprocessed the multiplex PCR reads via MiXCR and lists one record per CDR3 protein. The sample consists of some 600,000 distinct CDR3 sequences, more than 45% of them appearing once. The material sequenced was peripheral blood or thyroid tissue (not recorded which). Receptors originate from a woman aged 18-30 years with Graves' hyperthyroidism.

This clonotype was seen once. The rearrangement uses TRBV5-1 and TRBJ2-7, with 7 bases aligning to TRBD1. Germline V CDR1 and CDR2: SGHRS, YFSETQ. The CDR3 loop spans 15 amino acids. V was clipped by 0 bases and J by 3 bases; unmatched bases: 6. The CDR3 loop reads CASSLEGQINYEQYF. The DNA for the CDR3 is TGCGCCAGCAGCTTGGAGGGACAGATAAACTACGAGCAGTACTTC.

The chain carries TRBV7-8 and TRBJ2-1, with D unresolved. Trimming took 1 base from V and 8 from J, leaving 6 bases between them. The CDR3 is 12 residues long. Germline CDR1 reads SGHVS; CDR2 reads FQNEAQ. The CDR3 DNA reads as TGTGCCAGCAGCTTAGAATTGGATGAGCAGTTCTTC. Protein: CASSLELDEQFF.

As DNA, the CDR3 is TGTGCCACCGTACTCGGGACAGGGGACTCTGGGGCCAACGTCCTGACTTTC. Its protein product is CATVLGTGDSGANVLTF. The genes are TRBV19 and TRBJ2-6, with TRBD1 matching over 10 bases. In germline, CDR1 is LNHDA, CDR2 SQIVND (reference sequence). The junction had 9 bases not matched to a gene; V was cut back by 10 bases and J by 0 bases. The CDR3 sequence is 17 residues long.

This clonotype was detected many times. The chain carries TRBV20-1 and TRBJ1-6; the D is unclear. The CDR3 length is 14 residues. The V gene's germline CDR1 is DFQATT and CDR2 SNEGSKA (reference sequence). V was pared by 0 bases and J by 7 bases, with 10 bases between. The CDR3 protein is CSARDRLGNSPLHF. The DNA for the CDR3 is TGCAGTGCTAGAGATCGGTTAGGCAATTCACCCCTCCACTTT.

In its sample, this clonotype was seen many times. The V call is TRBV29-1, the J call TRBJ1-5; a weak D match, TRBD1 (6 bases). The CDR3 is made up of 13 amino acids. CDR1 SQVTM and CDR2 ANQGSEA come from the germline V gene. V lost 3 bases and J lost 7, with 13 bases in between. In DNA form, the CDR3 reads TGCAGCGTTGATCGGGGGCCGGGACAGCCCCAGCATTTT. Its translation is CSVDRGPGQPQHF.

Ten or more counts support this clonotype. J is TRBJ1-5 and V is TRBV24-1; 9 bases are shared with TRBD1. Germline V lookup: CDR1 KGHDR, CDR2 SFDVKD. V was clipped by 3 bases and J by 9 bases; unmatched bases: 11. This CDR3 region has 16 residues. CDR3 sequence: CATSDATGTGSWPQHF. In nucleotides, the CDR3 is TGTGCCACCAGTGATGCTACCGGGACAGGGTCATGGCCCCAGCATTTT.

The chain carries TRBV19 and TRBJ1-4; D gene unclear. Germline V CDR1 and CDR2: LNHDA, SQIVND (reference sequence). CDR3 length: 14 residues. V lost 1 base and J 5 bases, leaving 8 bases between the germline ends. CDR3 region: CASSIGAANEKLFF. CDR3 DNA sequence: TGTGCCAGTAGTATAGGGGCCGCGAATGAAAAACTGTTTTTT.

This clonotype was counted a few times. The chain combines TRBV20-1 with TRBJ1-5; the D gene is possibly TRBD1 (5 bases). Trimming left V 3 bases short and J 10 bases short, with 19 bases between. The CDR3 is 14 residues long. Germline CDR1 DFQATT, CDR2 SNEGSKA (reference sequence). CDR3 protein: CSARDGMGGAPQHF. The CDR3 nucleotides read TGCAGTGCTAGGGATGGGATGGGAGGGGCACCCCAGCATTTT.

V and J are TRBV2 and TRBJ1-6; D not certain. The CDR3 covers 14 residues. V lost 9 bases and J lost 7, with 16 bases in between. CDR1 SNHLY and CDR2 FYNNEI come from the germline V gene. This CDR3 is CASGRAWWNSPLHF. The CDR3 coding sequence is TGTGCCAGTGGACGAGCGTGGTGGAATTCACCCCTCCACTTT.

This clonotype has ten or more counts. The V call is TRBV29-1, the J call TRBJ2-5, with 7 bases aligning to TRBD1. The CDR3 is 12 amino acids. Trimming cost V 7 bases and J 5 bases; bases outside gene matches: 7. CDR1 SQVTM and CDR2 ANQGSEA come from the germline V gene. CDR3 DNA: TGCAGCGCCCAAGGGACAGTGGAGACCCAGTACTTC. Translation: CSAQGTVETQYF.

This clonotype was recorded many times. The chain joins TRBV2 to TRBJ1-2; 8 nucleotides match TRBD1. CDR1 is SNHLY and CDR2 is FYNNEI in the germline V gene. CDR3 length: 14 residues. J was trimmed by 4 bases and V by 0 bases; bases with no gene match: 1. The CDR3 DNA reads as TGTGCCAGCAGTGAAGCGGGACAGGTCTATGGCTACACCTTC. It codes for CASSEAGQVYGYTF.

This chain joins TRBV7-3 and TRBJ2-5; maybe TRBD2 (6 bases). CDR1 SGHTA and CDR2 FQGTGA come from the germline V gene. The CDR3 sequence is 16 residues long. Trimming shortened V by 5 bases and J by 1 base, and 17 bases separated the two germline ends. The CDR3 protein is CASSPMGLTGQETQYF. The CDR3, as DNA: TGTGCCAGCAGCCCGATGGGACTCACTGGCCAAGAGACCCAGTACTTC.

The chain carries TRBV24-1 and TRBJ1-2; D not certain. Germline loops: CDR1 KGHDR, CDR2 SFDVKD. Trimming stripped 0 bases from V and 12 bases from J, with 10 bases between. The CDR3 length is 12 residues. CDR3 in amino acids: CATSDLRAGHTF. Written as DNA, the CDR3 is TGTGCCACCAGTGATTTGAGGGCAGGACACACCTTC.

In this sample, this clonotype turned up many times. This chain joins TRBV29-1 and TRBJ2-7; D may be TRBD1 (5 bases). Trimming removed 4 bases from V and 4 bases from J, with 14 bases in between. This CDR3 region has 13 residues. Looked up from germline, CDR1 is SQVTM and CDR2 is ANQGSEA. The CDR3 DNA reads TGCAGCGTTGCAGGACAAGACCTTTACGAGCAGTACTTC. Translated: CSVAGQDLYEQYF.

This sequence joins TRBV10-1 and TRBJ2-7; D is perhaps TRBD1 or TRBD2 (5 bases each). This CDR3 has 13 residues. The V and J ends lost 6 bases and 6 bases respectively, with 15 bases between them. Germline loops: CDR1 WNHNN, CDR2 SYGVQD (reference sequence). The CDR3 sequence is CASSNGGAGEQYF. The CDR3 region has the DNA TGCGCCAGCAGCAACGGTGGGGCGGGCGAGCAGTACTTC.

This clonotype came up many times. The J gene is TRBJ2-5, the V gene TRBV10-2, with D possibly matching TRBD2 (5 bases). V was trimmed by 10 bases and J by 9 bases, leaving 15 bases between them. This CDR3 spans 11 amino acids. The V gene's germline CDR1 is WSHSY and CDR2 SAAADI. This chain's CDR3 is CATRTGQAQYF. For the CDR3, the DNA is TGCGCCACCAGGACTGGGCAGGCCCAGTACTTC.

The gene calls are TRBV7-9 and TRBJ2-3; a possible D gene is TRBD1 (6 bases). V dropped 4 bases and J dropped 4 bases, with 15 bases sitting between them. Germline assignment: CDR1 SEHNR and CDR2 FQNEAQ (reference sequence). The CDR3 totals 15 residues. CDR3 region: CASSSNQGYPDTQYF. In nucleotides, the CDR3 is TGTGCCAGCAGCTCAAATCAGGGGTATCCAGATACGCAGTATTTT.

The chain employs TRBV9 and TRBJ2-2; TRBD2 matches 10 bases. The CDR3 covers 16 residues. V lost 3 bases and J lost 7; bases outside the gene matches: 9. Looked up from germline, CDR1 is SGDLS and CDR2 is YYNGEE. CDR3 sequence: CASSGSPSGRIGELFF. The CDR3 nucleotides are TGTGCCAGCAGCGGGTCCCCTAGCGGGAGAATCGGGGAGCTGTTTTTT. Looking up the rest from reference TRBV9 and TRBJ2-2 gives the full variable domain: DSGVTQTPKHLITATGQRVTLRCSPRSGDLSVYWYQQSLDQGLQFLIQYYNGEERAKGNILERFSAQQFPDLHSELNLSSLELGDSALYFCASSGSPSGRIGELFFGEGSRLTVL.